The clone carrying this T cell receptor beta chain appeared a few times. Its target is unknown. A universal primer binding site was introduced by template switching. The final cDNA contained unique molecular identifiers. TCRdb itself ran the 5' RACE reads through MiXCR, one entry per CDR3 protein. Among hundreds of thousands of distinct CDR3 sequences listed, around 8.8% were seen once. These data are taken from a study of identical twins. General study findings and limits: For out-of-frame alpha sequences shared by twins, low generation probability was in excess. Interpretation of the results relied on cross-sectional statistical analysis and not on following the same donors.

These same records also appear under a second study, on yellow fever vaccine responses in identical twins.

This receptor was taken from a woman between 18 and 29 years old in good health. Input material: memory (CD45RO+) T cells sorted from blood.

The CDR3 DNA is TGTGCCAGCAGTGTTGTAGCGGGGACGAGGACCCAGTACTTC. Translated: CASSVVAGTRTQYF. V gene TRBV2 combines with J gene TRBJ2-5, with 8 bases fitting TRBD2. The CDR3 extends over 14 amino acids. J lost 7 bases, V lost 4 bases, and 8 bases had no gene match. Germline V CDR1 and CDR2: SNHLY, FYNNEI.